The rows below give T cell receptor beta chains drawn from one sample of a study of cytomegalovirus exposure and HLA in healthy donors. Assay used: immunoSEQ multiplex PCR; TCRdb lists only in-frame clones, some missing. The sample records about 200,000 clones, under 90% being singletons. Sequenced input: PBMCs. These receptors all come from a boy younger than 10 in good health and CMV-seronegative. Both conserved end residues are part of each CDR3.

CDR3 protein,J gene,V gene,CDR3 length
CAISERGNGEAFF,TRBJ1-1,TRBV10-3,13
CASSITAGTGELFF,TRBJ2-2,TRBV19,14
CASSRGSLGELFF,TRBJ2-2,TRBV11-2,13
CASNTYRGDNYGYTF,TRBJ1-2,TRBV5-8,15
CASSQGDMRAGTSYEQYF,TRBJ2-7,TRBV4-2,18
CASSPFYRNPNTEAFF,TRBJ1-1,TRBV18,16
CASSYEGRTDTQYF,TRBJ2-3,TRBV6-6,14
CASSDRGRGTDTQYF,TRBJ2-3,TRBV27,15
CASTQSVPYEQYF,TRBJ2-7,TRBV6-6,13
CASSDWGGSGTEAFF,TRBJ1-1,TRBV25-1,15
CASSLSADTQYF,TRBJ2-3,TRBV7-2,12
CASREGHRGGGYTF,TRBJ1-2,TRBV6-1,14
CAISQTQGKETQYF,TRBJ2-5,TRBV10-3,14
CASSPVRAGGYNEQFF,TRBJ2-1,TRBV14,16
CASSLREGRGHSTDTQYF,TRBJ2-3,TRBV11-1,18
CASSLDREGYEQYF,TRBJ2-7,TRBV18,14
CASSWRGTGNTIYF,TRBJ1-3,TRBV7-2,14
CARRGGMNTEAFF,TRBJ1-1,TRBV30,13
CSVGPTGNTEAFF,TRBJ1-1,TRBV29-1,13
CASSLAPWTSGGYNTGELFF,TRBJ2-2,TRBV5-1,20
CASSQVPGRGQPQHF,TRBJ1-5,TRBV4-1,15
CASSPYPGLAGDTQYF,TRBJ2-3,TRBV7-3,16
CSVGRTSGEGDTQYF,TRBJ2-3,TRBV29-1,15
CSVEVQPQMKGPQYF,TRBJ2-5,TRBV29-1,15
CASSGDSTGELFF,TRBJ2-2,TRBV7-3,13
CASSLSSGYSNQPQHF,TRBJ1-5,TRBV27,16
CASSRQAIRGGELFF,TRBJ2-2,TRBV19,15
CATTPIDRGSYNEQFF,TRBJ2-1,TRBV27,16
CASSLGQGNEQFF,TRBJ2-1,TRBV5-4,13